This TCR beta chain was profiled in a study of shared clonotypes between healthy human individuals. CDR3 length: 16 amino acids. Germline V gene data show CDR1 as MDHEN and CDR2 as SYDVKM. V was pared by 6 bases and J by 4 bases, with 9 bases of the junction left unmatched. Only in-frame clones appear in the TCRdb table, and some are missing; sequencing was by immunoSEQ multiplex PCR. In the table there are roughly 520,000 clones, 95% to 96% of which are singletons. About this clone: Its target is unknown.

Study findings and constraints: Large depth notwithstanding, sorted-subset sequencing proved incomplete by rarefaction. Naive CD4 clonotypes overlapped across a few donors at about 5.3%.

The specimen was naive CD4+ T cells sorted from blood. Subset defined: CD45RA+ positively selected. The gene calls are TRBV28 and TRBJ2-1; 10 bases are shared with TRBD1. The clonotype was recovered from a woman between 25 and 40 years old in good health. CDR3 DNA: TGTGCCAGCAGCCCGCCAGTGGGACAGGGGTACAATGAGCAGTTCTTC. It specifies CASSPPVGQGYNEQFF.